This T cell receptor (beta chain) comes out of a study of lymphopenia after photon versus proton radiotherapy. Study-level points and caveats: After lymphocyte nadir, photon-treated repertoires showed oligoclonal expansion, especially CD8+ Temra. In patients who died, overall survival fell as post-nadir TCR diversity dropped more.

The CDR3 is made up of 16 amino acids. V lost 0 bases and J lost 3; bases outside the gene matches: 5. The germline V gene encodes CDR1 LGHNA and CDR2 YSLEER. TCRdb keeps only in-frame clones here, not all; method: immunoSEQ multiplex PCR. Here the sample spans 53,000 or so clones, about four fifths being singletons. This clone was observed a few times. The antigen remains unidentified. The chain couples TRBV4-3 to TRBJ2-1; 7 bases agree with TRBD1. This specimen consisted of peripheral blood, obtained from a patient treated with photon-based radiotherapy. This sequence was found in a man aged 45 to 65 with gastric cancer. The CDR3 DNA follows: TGCGCCAGCAGCCAAGAGGGTGGGACAGACTACAATGAGCAGTTCTTC. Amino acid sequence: CASSQEGGTDYNEQFF.